This TCR beta chain appears in the sequencing data of a study of molecular identifiers for immune sequencing clone quantification (dated by TCRdb to 2016 to 2018). As for the study more broadly: For a replicate experiment, the RNA from either approximately 20,000 or 100,000 naive CD8 T cells was divided into five aliquots, and four of those aliquots went on to sequencing. This methods study benchmarked molecular-identifier clustering-based TCR repertoire sequencing (MIDCIRS) and TCR RNA copy counting, using CD8 T cells to do so.

Libraries of naive CD8 T cells were built from approximately 20,000 to 1,000,000 sorted cells, with 10%, 30% or 50% of the purified RNA used. Naive CD8 T cells, defined as CD8+CD4-CCR7+CD45RA+, were FACS-sorted into RLT Plus buffer on a BD FACSAria II. More than 8 TCR copies' worth of Jurkat RNA were spiked into roughly 19,000-1,000,000 naive CD8 T cell samples to test detection sensitivity. Enrichment of CD8 T cells was performed with RosetteSep CD8+ T Cell Enrichment Cocktail and Ficoll-Paque, after which ACK red cell lysis was carried out. Unmatched junction bases come to 7, with V trimmed by 0 bases and J by 4 bases. CDR1 and CDR2 (LGHDT, YNNKEL) derive from the germline V gene (reference sequence). The CDR3 starts with the cysteine, ends with the phenylalanine, and has 17 residues. Only the CDR3 DNA stays, 51 bases, in frame from base 1. This clonotype was observed a handful of times. Its antigen specificity is not known. Base qualities are not at hand, and no much larger clone is one base apart.

Library method: PCR. TCRdb lists the instrument as NextSeq 500. Bulk TCR libraries were prepared as previously described, using TCR primers listed in Table S5. The Qiagen AllPrep DNA/RNA kit was used to purify total RNA. Before any analysis, reads coming from multiple sequencing runs of the same library were combined into one pool. Per the source publication's procedure: Reads were retained only if their TCR constant sequence matched exactly, and those retained reads were trimmed to 150 nt and grouped according to their 12-nt molecular barcodes. Reads in each barcode group were sub-clustered using a 15% Levenshtein threshold, and a quality-weighted consensus sequence was built for each RNA molecule. Non-functional sequences were removed, as were lower-count sequences one edit away from another. Based on a fit of two negative binomial distributions, barcode sub-clusters having less than 20% of the maximum read count were discarded. TCRdb reanalyzed the raw reads on its own, using fastp at Q25 for trimming and MiXCR for clone calling, and kept in-frame beta chains. Under each unique CDR3 protein, matching rows form one entry showing the most common genes and DNA. TCRdb's processing, not the authors' own work, is the source of the V and J calls. Here the sample has nearly 650,000 distinct CDR3 sequences; 25% occur a single time. Clones ranked in the top ten supply roughly 0.83% of the sample.

Paper-wide results and their limitations: Spiked-in Jurkat TCR RNA equivalent to a single cell was reported to be detectable even among over 800,000 naive CD8 T cells. Spiked-in Jurkat TCR RNA (approximately 9 copies' worth), which is not part of the donor repertoire, was contained in the naive libraries. When barcode sub-clustering was not used, chimeric consensus sequences inflated TCR diversity, with chimeras reaching as high as 47%. Highly expanded clone sizes could be underestimated because identical TCR molecules may share a barcode. Roughly 2.8 recovered TCR RNA copies per cell were obtained by modeling, versus about ten by digital PCR, implying a capture efficiency of 25% to 30%. In CMV-specific effector cells, over 99% of molecules were held by clones above 20 RNA copies, whereas under 1% of molecules were held by such clones in naive cells.

Sequenced material: naive CD8+ T cells from blood, with Jurkat cell RNA spiked in. In the paper's terms, the cell subset or site label means: FACS-sorted CD8+CD4-CCR7+CD45RA+ naive T cells. This clonotype was sampled from a human donor in good health. Some libraries in this study had Jurkat cell RNA spiked in. This chain is built from TRBV3-1 and TRBJ2-2; 8 middle bases align to TRBD2. The CDR3 region reads CASSQDKGLGPTGELFF. The sequenced DNA: TGTGCCAGCAGCCAAGATAAGGGACTAGGTCCCACCGGGGAGCTGTTTTTT.